Below, one T cell receptor beta chain is given with its context. Trimming removed 3 bases from V and 2 bases from J; junction bases left unmatched: 6. Per the germline V gene, CDR1 is MRHNA and CDR2 is SNTAGT. The CDR3 contains 15 residues. Measured with immunoSEQ multiplex PCR; TCRdb has only the in-frame clones, and not every one. The top ten hold 15% to 20% of the sample, which has about 150,000 clones, around 88% seen once. Time point in this sample: blood 4 weeks post-SBRT, at nephrectomy. Regarding treatment: 15 Gy SBRT to primary tumor, nephrectomy 4 weeks later. The data were taken from a study of radiation and T cells in renal cell carcinoma.

This clonotype was sampled from a woman aged 45-65 years with renal cell carcinoma. The sample here was blood, taken from a patient whose treatment included radiotherapy and nephrectomy. The genes are TRBV6-4 and TRBJ2-5; 7 bases are shared with TRBD2. CDR3 nucleotides: TGTGCCAGCAGTGAGGCTAGCGGCCGACAAGAGACCCAGTACTTC. Its translation is CASSEASGRQETQYF.